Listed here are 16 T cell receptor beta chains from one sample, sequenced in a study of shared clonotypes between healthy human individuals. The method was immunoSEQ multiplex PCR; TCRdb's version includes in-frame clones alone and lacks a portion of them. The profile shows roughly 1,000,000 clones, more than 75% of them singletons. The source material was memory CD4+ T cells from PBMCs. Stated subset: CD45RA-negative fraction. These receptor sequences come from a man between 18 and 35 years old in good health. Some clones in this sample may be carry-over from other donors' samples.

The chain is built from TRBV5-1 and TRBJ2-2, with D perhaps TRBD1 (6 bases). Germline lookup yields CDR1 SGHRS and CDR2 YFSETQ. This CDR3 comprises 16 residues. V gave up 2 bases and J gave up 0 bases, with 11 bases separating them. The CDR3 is CASSFSGVSNTGELFF. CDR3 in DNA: TGCGCCAGCAGCTTTTCAGGGGTTTCGAACACCGGGGAGCTGTTTTTT. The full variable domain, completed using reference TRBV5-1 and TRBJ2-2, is KAGVTQTPRYLIKTRGQQVTLSCSPISGHRSVSWYQQTPGQGLQFLFEYFSETQRNKGNFPGRFSGRQFSNSRSEMNVSTLELGDSALYLCASSFSGVSNTGELFFGEGSRLTVL.

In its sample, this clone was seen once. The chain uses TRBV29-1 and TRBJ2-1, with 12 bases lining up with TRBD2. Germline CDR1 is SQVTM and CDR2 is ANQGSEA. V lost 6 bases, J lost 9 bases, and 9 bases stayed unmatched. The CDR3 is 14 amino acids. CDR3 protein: CSVPTSGRPVEQFF. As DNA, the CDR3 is TGCAGCGTCCCAACTAGCGGGAGGCCCGTTGAGCAGTTCTTC.

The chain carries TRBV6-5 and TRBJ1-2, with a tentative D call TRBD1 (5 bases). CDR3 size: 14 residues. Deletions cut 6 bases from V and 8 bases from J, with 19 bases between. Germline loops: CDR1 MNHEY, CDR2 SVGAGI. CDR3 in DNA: TGTGCCAGCAGGACAGCGGGCTCCCCGGGAGGCTACACCTTC. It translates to CASRTAGSPGGYTF.

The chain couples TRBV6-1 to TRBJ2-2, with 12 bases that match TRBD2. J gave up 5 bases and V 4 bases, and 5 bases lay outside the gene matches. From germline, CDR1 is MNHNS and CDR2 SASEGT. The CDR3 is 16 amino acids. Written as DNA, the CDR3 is TGTGCCAGCAGTGTCGGACTAGCGGGAAAGACCGGGGAGCTGTTTTTT. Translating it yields CASSVGLAGKTGELFF.

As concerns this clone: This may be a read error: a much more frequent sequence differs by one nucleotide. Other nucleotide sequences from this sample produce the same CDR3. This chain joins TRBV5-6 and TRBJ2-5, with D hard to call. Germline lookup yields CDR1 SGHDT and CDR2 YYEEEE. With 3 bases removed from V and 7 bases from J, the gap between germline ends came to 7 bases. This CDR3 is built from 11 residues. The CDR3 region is CASSSLGTQYF. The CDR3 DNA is TGTGCCAGCAGCTCCCTCGGGACCCAGTACTTC.

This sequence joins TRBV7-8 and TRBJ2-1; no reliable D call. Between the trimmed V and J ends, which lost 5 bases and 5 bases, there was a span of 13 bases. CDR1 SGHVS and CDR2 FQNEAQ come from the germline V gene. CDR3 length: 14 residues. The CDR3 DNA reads TGTGCCAGCAGCCCCTTCTCGGCTAACAATGAGCAGTTCTTC. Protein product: CASSPFSANNEQFF.

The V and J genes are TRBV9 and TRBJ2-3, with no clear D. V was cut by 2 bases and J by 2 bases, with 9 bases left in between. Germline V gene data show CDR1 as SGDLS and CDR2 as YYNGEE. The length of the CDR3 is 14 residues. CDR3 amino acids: CASSVQVLTDTQYF. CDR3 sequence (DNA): TGTGCCAGCAGCGTCCAGGTCCTCACAGATACGCAGTATTTT.

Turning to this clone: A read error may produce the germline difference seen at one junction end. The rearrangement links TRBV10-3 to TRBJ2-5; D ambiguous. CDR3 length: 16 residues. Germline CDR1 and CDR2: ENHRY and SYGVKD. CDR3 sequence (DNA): TGTGCCATCAATCTAAGTTCTGGTGCGACCAAACATTACGCGGACTTC. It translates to CAINLSSGATKHYADF.

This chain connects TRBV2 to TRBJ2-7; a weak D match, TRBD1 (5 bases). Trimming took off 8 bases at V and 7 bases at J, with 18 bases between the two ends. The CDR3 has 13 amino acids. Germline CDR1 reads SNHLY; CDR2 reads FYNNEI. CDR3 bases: TGTGCCAGCGACGTGACGAGGTCAGGGGAGCAGTACTTC. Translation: CASDVTRSGEQYF. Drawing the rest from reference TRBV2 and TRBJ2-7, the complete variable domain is EPEVTQTPSHQVTQMGQEVILRCVPISNHLYFYWYRQILGQKVEFLVSFYNNEISEKSEIFDDQFSVERPDGSNFTLKIRSTKLEDSAMYFCASDVTRSGEQYFGPGTRLTVT.

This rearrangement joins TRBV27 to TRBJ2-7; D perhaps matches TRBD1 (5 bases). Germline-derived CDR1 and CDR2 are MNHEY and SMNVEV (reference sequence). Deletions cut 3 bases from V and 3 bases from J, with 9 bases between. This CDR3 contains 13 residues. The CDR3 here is CASSLGQNYEQYF. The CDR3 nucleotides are TGTGCCAGCAGTTTGGGGCAGAACTACGAGCAGTACTTC.

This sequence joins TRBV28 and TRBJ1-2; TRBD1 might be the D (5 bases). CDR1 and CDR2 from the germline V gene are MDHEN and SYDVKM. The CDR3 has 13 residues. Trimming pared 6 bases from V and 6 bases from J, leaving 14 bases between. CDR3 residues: CASSPRGWDGYTF. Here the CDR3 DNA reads TGTGCCAGCAGCCCACGGGGGTGGGATGGCTACACCTTC.

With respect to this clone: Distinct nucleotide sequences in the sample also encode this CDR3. CDR3 sequence: CASSLGQGGQPQHF. CDR3 nucleotide sequence: TGTGCCAGCAGCCTGGGACAGGGTGGTCAGCCCCAGCATTTT. V usage is TRBV7-2 and J usage is TRBJ1-5; 9 bases fit TRBD1. The trim removed 5 bases at V and 6 bases at J, leaving 5 bases unmatched. The CDR3 covers 14 residues. Germline V gene sequence: CDR1 SGHTA, CDR2 FQGNSA.

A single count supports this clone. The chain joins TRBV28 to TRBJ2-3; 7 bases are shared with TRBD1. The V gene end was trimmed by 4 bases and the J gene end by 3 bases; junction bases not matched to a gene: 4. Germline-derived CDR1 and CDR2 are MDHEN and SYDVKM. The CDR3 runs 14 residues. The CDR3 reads CASSWNRGTDTQYF. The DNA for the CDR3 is TGTGCCAGCAGTTGGAACAGGGGAACAGATACGCAGTATTTT.

For the CDR3, the DNA is TGTGCCTGGACCCCCCCCGGTTACGAGCAGTACTTC. This gives the protein CAWTPPGYEQYF. The chain joins TRBV30 to TRBJ2-7; D gene uncertain. V lost 4 bases and J 4 bases, leaving 11 bases between the germline ends. Germline CDR1 is GTSNPN and CDR2 is SVGIG (reference sequence). This CDR3 contains 12 residues. Full variable domain (missing parts from reference TRBV30 and TRBJ2-7): SQTIHQWPATLVQPVGSPLSLECTVEGTSNPNLYWYRQAAGRGLQLLFYSVGIGQISSEVPQNLSASRPQDRQFILSSKKLLLSDSGFYLCAWTPPGYEQYFGPGTRLTVT.

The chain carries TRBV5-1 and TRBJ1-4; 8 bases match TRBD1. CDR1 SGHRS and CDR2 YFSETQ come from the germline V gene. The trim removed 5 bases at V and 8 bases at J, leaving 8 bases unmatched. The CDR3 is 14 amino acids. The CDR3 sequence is CASSETGVSEKLFF. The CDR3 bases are TGCGCCAGCAGTGAGACAGGGGTGAGCGAAAAACTGTTTTTT.

In DNA, the CDR3 is TGCGCCAGCAGCCCAGGGGCAGATACCTACAATGAGCAGTTCTTC. It translates to CASSPGADTYNEQFF. This rearrangement joins TRBV5-1 to TRBJ2-1, with D possibly TRBD1 on 6 matching bases. The germline CDR1 and CDR2 sequences are SGHRS and YFSETQ. The CDR3 is made up of 15 amino acids. The V end lost 4 bases, the J end lost 2 bases, and 13 bases lay between the germline ends.